This T cell receptor (beta chain) was documented in a study of cytomegalovirus exposure and HLA in healthy donors. Regarding the study as a whole: An apparent linkage of common viral pathogens to several of the most significant clusters emerged in a later analysis. The later analysis indicated that the majority of CMV-associated TCR beta chains appeared HLA-restricted. There were a few CMV-associated chains whose specificity for CMV antigens was confirmed in vitro.

Turning to this clone: Its antigen is still unknown.

The length of the CDR3 is 15 residues. CDR1 and CDR2 (germline): MNHEY, SMNVEV (reference sequence). V gave up 4 bases and J gave up 5 bases, with 18 bases separating them. Use of 60 Vbeta and 13 Jbeta primers characterized the PCR. Clones were sequenced by immunoSEQ multiplex PCR, and TCRdb holds only the in-frame ones, with some missing. The sample contains roughly 230,000 clones, 92% of which appear only once. Sequenced sample: PBMCs. The receptor's source is a girl aged 2 to 10 in good health and CMV-seronegative. The J gene is TRBJ2-7, the V gene TRBV27, with D hard to call. This chain's CDR3 is CASSSPPLGVHEQYF. CDR3 DNA sequence: TGTGCCAGCAGTTCCCCACCTCTCGGAGTCCACGAGCAGTACTTC.